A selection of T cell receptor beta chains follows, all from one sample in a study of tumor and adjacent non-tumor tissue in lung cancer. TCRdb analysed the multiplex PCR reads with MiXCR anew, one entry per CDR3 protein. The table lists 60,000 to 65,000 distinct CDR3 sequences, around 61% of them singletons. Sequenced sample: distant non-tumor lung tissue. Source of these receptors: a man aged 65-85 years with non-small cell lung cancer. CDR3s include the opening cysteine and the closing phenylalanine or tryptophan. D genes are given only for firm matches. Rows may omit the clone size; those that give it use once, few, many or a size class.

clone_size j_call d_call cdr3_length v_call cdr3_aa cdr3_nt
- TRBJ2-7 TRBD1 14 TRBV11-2 CVSSLGDRNYEEYF TGTGTCAGCAGCTTAGGGGACAGAAACTACGAGGAGTATTTC
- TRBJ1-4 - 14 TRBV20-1 CSARGGCPVEKLFF TGCAGTGCTAGAGGGGGATGCCCAGTGGAAAAACTGTTTTTT
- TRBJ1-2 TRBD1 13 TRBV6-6 CASGSLTGEGYTF TGTGCCAGCGGTTCCTTGACAGGGGAAGGCTACACCTTC
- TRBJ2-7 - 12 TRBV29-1 CSVQGNHGGQYF TGCAGCGTTCAAGGAAACCACGGCGGGCAGTACTTC
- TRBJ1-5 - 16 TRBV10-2 CASSESQRLPSQPQHF TGCGCCAGCAGTGAGTCACAAAGGCTCCCCTCCCAGCCCCAGCATTTT
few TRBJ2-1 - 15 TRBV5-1 CASSPLGTKSNEQFF TGCGCCAGCAGCCCCTTGGGGACCAAATCCAATGAGCAGTTCTTC
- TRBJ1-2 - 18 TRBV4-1 CANSQDHRGAGANYGYTF TGCGCCAACAGCCAGGATCATCGGGGTGCAGGCGCTAACTATGGCTACACCTTC
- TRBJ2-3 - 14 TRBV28 CASRSLRDTDTQYF TGTGCCAGCAGATCGCTTAGGGACACAGATACGCAGTATTTT
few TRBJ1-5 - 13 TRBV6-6 CAGMAGRNQPQHF TGTGCCGGCATGGCAGGGAGGAATCAGCCCCAACATTTT
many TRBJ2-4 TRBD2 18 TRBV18 CASSPDTSGSPRGNIQYF TGTGCCAGCTCACCAGACACTAGCGGGAGCCCCCGGGGAAACATTCAGTACTTC
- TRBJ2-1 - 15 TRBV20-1 CSAREWGSIYNEQFF TGCAGTGCTAGAGAGTGGGGTAGTATATACAATGAGCAGTTCTTC
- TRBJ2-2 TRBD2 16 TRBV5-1 CASSSQTSSLTGELLF TGCGCCAGCAGCTCCCAGACTAGCTCCCTCACCGGGGAGCTACTTTTT
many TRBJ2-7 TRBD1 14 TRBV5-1 CASSFDRGSYEQYF TGCGCCAGCAGCTTTGACAGGGGATCCTACGAGCAGTACTTC
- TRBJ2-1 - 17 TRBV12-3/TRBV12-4 CASSTWGGLRSYNEQFF TGTGCCAGCAGTACCTGGGGGGGCCTGAGGTCCTACAATGAGCAGTTCTTC
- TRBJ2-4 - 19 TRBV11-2 CASSSLDGNTILAKNIQYF TGTGCCAGCAGCTCCCTGGACGGTAATACTATCTTAGCCAAAAACATTCAGTACTTC
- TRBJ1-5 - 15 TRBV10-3 CTISELVGSNQPPHF TGTACCATCAGTGAGCTAGTAGGCAGCAATCAGCCCCCGCATTTT
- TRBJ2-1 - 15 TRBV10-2 CANSHGWDLGNEQFF TGCGCCAACAGCCACGGATGGGATTTGGGCAATGAGCAGTTCTTC
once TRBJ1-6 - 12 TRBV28 CASRRGDSPLHF TGTGCCAGCAGACGAGGGGATTCACCCCTCCACTTT
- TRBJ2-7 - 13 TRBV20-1 CSAPGTGTYEKYF TGCAGTGCCCCCGGGACTGGGACCTACGAGAAGTACTTC
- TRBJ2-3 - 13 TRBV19 CANTGTSTDTQYF TGTGCCAATACCGGGACTAGCACAGATACGCAGTATTTT
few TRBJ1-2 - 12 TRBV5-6 CASSFNGYGYTF TGTGCCAGCAGCTTCAACGGGTATGGCTACACCTTC
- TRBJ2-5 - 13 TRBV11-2 CVSRPQGQETEYF TGTGTCAGCAGGCCACAGGGTCAGGAGACCGAGTACTTC
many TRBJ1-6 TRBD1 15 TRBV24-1 CATTLRGTDNSPLHF TGTGCCACCACCCTGAGGGGGACAGATAATTCACCCCTCCACTTT
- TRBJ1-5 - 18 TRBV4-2 CAGSQGRMQGMSNQPQHF TGTGCCGGCAGCCAAGGGAGAATGCAGGGGATGAGTAATCAGCCCCAGCATTTT
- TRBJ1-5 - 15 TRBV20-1 CGASRGPYGNQPQHF TGCGGTGCTAGTCGGGGACCCTATGGCAATCAGCCCCAGCATTTT
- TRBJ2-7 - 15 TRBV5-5 CASTNGWTGNYEQYF TGTGCCAGCACTAACGGCTGGACGGGGAACTACGAGCAGTACTTC
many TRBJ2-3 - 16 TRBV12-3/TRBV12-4 CASSDGTRPGTDTQYF TGTGCCAGCAGCGATGGGACCCGCCCTGGGACAGATACGCAGTATTTT
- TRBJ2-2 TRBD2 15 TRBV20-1 CSATWTSGRVGGLFF TGCAGTGCTACTTGGACTAGCGGGAGAGTCGGGGGGCTGTTTTTT
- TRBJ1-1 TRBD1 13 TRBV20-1 CSALGQGTTEAFF TGCAGTGCCCTGGGACAGGGAACGACTGAAGCTTTCTTT
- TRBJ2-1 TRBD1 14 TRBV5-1 CASSWGQSYNEKFF TGCGCCAGCAGCTGGGGACAGTCCTACAATGAGAAGTTCTTC
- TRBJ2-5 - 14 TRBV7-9 CASSLGATVGTQYF TGTGCCAGCAGCTTAGGGGCAACTGTGGGGACCCAGTACTTC
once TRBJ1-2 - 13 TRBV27 CATSLAGIDGYTF TGTGCCACCAGTTTAGCGGGGATTGATGGCTACACCTTC
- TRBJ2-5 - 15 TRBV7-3 CASSQTWGAQETQYF TGTGCCAGCAGCCAAACGTGGGGCGCCCAAGAGACCCAGTACTTC
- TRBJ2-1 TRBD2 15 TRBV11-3 CACSLLAGVNNEHFF TGTGCCTGCAGCCTTCTAGCGGGGGTAAACAATGAGCACTTCTTC
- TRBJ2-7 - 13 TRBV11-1 CVSCLRQTYEQYF TGTGTCAGCTGCTTAAGACAGACATACGAGCAGTACTTC
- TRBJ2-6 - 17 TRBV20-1 CSASMLGRLSGANVVTF TGCAGTGCTAGTATGCTGGGGCGACTTTCTGGGGCCAACGTCGTGACTTTC
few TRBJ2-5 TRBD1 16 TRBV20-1 CSARDYGTGRHETQYF TGCAGTGCTAGAGATTATGGGACAGGGAGACACGAGACCCAGTACTTC
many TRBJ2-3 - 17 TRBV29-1 CSVRIPGPSRNTDTQYF TGCAGCGTTAGGATCCCCGGGCCCTCTAGGAACACAGATACGCAGTATTTT
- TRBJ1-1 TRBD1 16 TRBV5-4 CASSPGAGGPHTEVFF TGTGCCAGCAGCCCGGGGGCAGGGGGCCCACACACTGAAGTTTTCTTT
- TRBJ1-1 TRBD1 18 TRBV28 CASSLWSGQGLMNTEAFF TGTGCCAGCAGTTTATGGTCGGGACAGGGGTTAATGAACACTGAAGCTTTCTTT
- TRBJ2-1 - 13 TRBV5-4 CARSLERKKEQFF TGTGCCAGGAGCTTGGAAAGGAAGAAGGAGCAGTTCTTC
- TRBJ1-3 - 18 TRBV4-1 CANSKGVRELSSGNTIYF TGCGCCAACAGCAAGGGGGTAAGGGAGCTGAGCTCTGGAAACACCATATATTTT
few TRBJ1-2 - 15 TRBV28 CASSPWTEINYGYTF TGTGCCAGCAGTCCGTGGACAGAAATTAACTATGGCTACACCTTC
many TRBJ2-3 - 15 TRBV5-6 CASSYIGGPSDTQYF TGTGCCAGCAGCTACATAGGAGGGCCGTCAGATACGCAGTATTTT
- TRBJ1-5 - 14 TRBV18 CASSPQGKEQPQHF TGTGCCAGCTCACCTCAGGGGAAGGAGCAGCCCCAGCATTTT
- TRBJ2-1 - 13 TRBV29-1 CSADTSEYNEQFF TGCAGCGCGGACACCAGCGAGTACAATGAGCAGTTCTTC
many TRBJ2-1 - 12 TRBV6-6 CASTQGDNEQFF TGTGCCAGCACTCAGGGAGACAATGAGCAGTTCTTC
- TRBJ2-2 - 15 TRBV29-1 CSVNPVLENTGELVF TGCAGCGTCAACCCGGTACTTGAAAACACCGGGGAGCTGGTTTTT
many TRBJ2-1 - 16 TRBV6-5 CASSHLRGTPYNEQFF TGTGCCAGCAGTCACTTACGGGGAACTCCCTACAATGAGCAGTTCTTC
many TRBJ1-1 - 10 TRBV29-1 CSVEGPLVFF TGCAGCGTTGAAGGTCCCCTTGTTTTCTTT
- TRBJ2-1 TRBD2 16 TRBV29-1 CSAGPAGGFSYNEQFF TGCAGCGCCGGACCAGCGGGGGGTTTCTCCTATAATGAGCAGTTCTTC
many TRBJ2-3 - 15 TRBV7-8 CASRNTGGSTDTQYF TGTGCCAGCAGAAATACGGGCGGTTCCACAGATACGCAGTATTTT
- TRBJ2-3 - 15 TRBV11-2 CASSQTDGVTGTQYF TGTGCCAGCAGCCAAACCGACGGAGTCACAGGTACGCAGTATTTC
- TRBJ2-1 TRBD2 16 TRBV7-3 CTSSLASGGAYNEQFF TGTACCAGCAGCTTAGCTAGCGGGGGGGCCTACAATGAGCAGTTCTTC
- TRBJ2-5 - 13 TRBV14 CASSDGAQRTQYF TGTGCCAGCAGCGACGGGGCCCAAAGGACCCAGTACTTC
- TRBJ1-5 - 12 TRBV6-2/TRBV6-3 CVSRYRDQPQHF TGTGTCAGCAGATACAGGGATCAGCCCCAGCATTTT
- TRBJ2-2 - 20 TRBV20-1 CRVRESASGRPERITGELFF TGCAGGGTCAGAGAGTCGGCTAGTGGGAGGCCCGAGCGAATAACCGGGGAGCTGTTTTTT